The 10 T cell receptor beta chains given below trace back to one sample, sequenced in a study of blood T cell repertoires in COVID-19. Clones were read by immunoSEQ multiplex PCR, and TCRdb kept only the in-frame ones, dropping some. The table records about 350,000 clones, roughly 87% of them present only once. Sequenced material: PBMCs or T cells enriched from blood (not recorded which). Source of these receptors: a young woman who had recovered from COVID-19.

The J gene is TRBJ2-1, the V gene TRBV3-1 (or the pseudogene TRBV3-2), with TRBD1 as a possible D gene (6 bases). The length of the CDR3 is 16 residues. Germline CDR1 is LGHDT and CDR2 is YNNKEL (reference sequence). Trimming stripped 4 bases from V and 2 bases from J, with 15 bases between. The CDR3 spells CASSPPSDRPYNEQFF. Written as DNA, the CDR3 is TGTGCCAGCAGCCCACCGTCGGACAGACCCTACAATGAGCAGTTCTTC.

This chain uses TRBV7-9 with TRBJ2-7; 10 bases are shared with TRBD2. CDR3 length: 14 amino acids. V shed 5 bases and J 2 bases; nucleotides not matched to a gene: 3. Germline CDR1 SEHNR, CDR2 FQNEAQ (reference sequence). Here the CDR3 DNA reads TGTGCCAGCAGCAGCGGGAGGGGTCCCTACGAGCAGTACTTC. It is translated as CASSSGRGPYEQYF.

The rearrangement uses TRBV30 and TRBJ1-2; possibly TRBD1 for D (6 bases). The CDR3 has 13 amino acids. Germline CDR1 reads GTSNPN; CDR2 reads SVGIG (reference sequence). V was pared by 1 base and J by 0 bases, with 6 bases between. The CDR3, as DNA: TGTGCCTGGAGTGGACAGGCTAACTATGGCTACACCTTC. This codes for CAWSGQANYGYTF.

The rearrangement uses TRBV18 and TRBJ1-1; 7 positions agree with TRBD1. The J segment lost 7 bases and the V segment lost 3 bases, leaving 8 bases of the junction unmatched. Germline CDR1 KGHSH, CDR2 LQKENI. This CDR3 has 14 amino acids. CDR3: CASSPNRGLNEAFF. CDR3 sequence (DNA): TGTGCCAGCTCACCGAACAGGGGATTAAATGAAGCTTTCTTT.

The chain combines TRBV5-1 with TRBJ2-5, with D perhaps TRBD1 (6 bases). Germline V CDR1 and CDR2: SGHRS, YFSETQ. The CDR3 consists of 14 residues. Trimming took off 2 bases at V and 4 bases at J, with 12 bases between the two ends. The CDR3 is CASSLYGQTETQYF. In nucleotides, the CDR3 is TGCGCCAGCAGCTTATACGGACAGACAGAGACCCAGTACTTC.

The sample holds a few counts of this clone. The chain joins TRBV5-1 to TRBJ2-4, with 7 bases lining up with TRBD2. Germline values: CDR1 SGHRS, CDR2 YFSETQ. CDR3 length: 17 residues. After removal of 0 bases from V and 0 bases from J, the junction contained 6 bases not matched to a gene. The CDR3 coding sequence is TGCGCCAGCAGCTTGGATTGGTTAGCGGGAGCCAAAAACATTCAGTACTTC. Protein: CASSLDWLAGAKNIQYF.

The chain carries TRBV28 and TRBJ2-2; unclear D gene. This CDR3 has 14 amino acids. Looked up from germline, CDR1 is MDHEN and CDR2 is SYDVKM. V was pared by 5 bases and J by 2 bases, with 9 bases between. CDR3 sequence: CASSTETNTGELFF. The DNA for the CDR3 is TGTGCCAGCAGTACCGAAACTAACACCGGGGAGCTGTTTTTT.

J is TRBJ1-3 and V is TRBV19; D gene unclear. Trimming removed 5 bases at V and 0 bases at J, with 11 bases between. Germline lookup yields CDR1 LNHDA and CDR2 SQIVND (reference sequence). The CDR3 runs 15 residues. The CDR3 loop reads CASSFSLASGNTIYF. CDR3 DNA sequence: TGTGCCAGTAGTTTTAGCCTTGCCTCTGGAAACACCATATATTTT.

The chain employs TRBV29-1 and TRBJ2-1; 7 positions agree with TRBD2. This CDR3 comprises 12 residues. CDR1 is SQVTM and CDR2 is ANQGSEA in the germline V gene. Trimming removed 4 bases from V and 9 bases from J; junction bases left unmatched: 6. CDR3 DNA sequence: TGCAGCGTTGTCGCTAGCGGCGGTGAGCAGTTCTTC. Translation gives CSVVASGGEQFF.

This chain connects TRBV11-2 to TRBJ1-2, with 9 bases lining up with TRBD1. This CDR3 is 17 amino acids long. The junction had 5 bases not matched to a gene; V was cut back by 0 bases and J by 0 bases. Germline V gene sequence: CDR1 SGHAT, CDR2 FQNNGV. The CDR3 nucleotides are TGTGCCAGCAGCTTAGAACAGGGGGCCTTAGCTAACTATGGCTACACCTTC. It encodes CASSLEQGALANYGYTF.